This TCR beta chain is drawn from a study of cytomegalovirus exposure and HLA in healthy donors. The length of the CDR3 is 14 residues. With 3 bases removed from V and 4 bases from J, the gap between germline ends came to 11 bases. The V gene's germline CDR1 is MNHEY and CDR2 SMNVEV (reference sequence). The PCR contained 60 Vbeta and 13 Jbeta primers. The method was immunoSEQ multiplex PCR; TCRdb's version includes in-frame clones alone and lacks a portion of them. Among over 200,000 clones listed, over 65% were seen once. The clonotype comes from a human donor in good health. V is TRBV27 and J is TRBJ2-3; the D is unclear. The sequenced sample consisted of PBMCs. CDR3 nucleotides: TGTGCCAGCAGTTTTTCTGCTATGGCAGATACGCAGTATTTT. Translation gives CASSFSAMADTQYF.